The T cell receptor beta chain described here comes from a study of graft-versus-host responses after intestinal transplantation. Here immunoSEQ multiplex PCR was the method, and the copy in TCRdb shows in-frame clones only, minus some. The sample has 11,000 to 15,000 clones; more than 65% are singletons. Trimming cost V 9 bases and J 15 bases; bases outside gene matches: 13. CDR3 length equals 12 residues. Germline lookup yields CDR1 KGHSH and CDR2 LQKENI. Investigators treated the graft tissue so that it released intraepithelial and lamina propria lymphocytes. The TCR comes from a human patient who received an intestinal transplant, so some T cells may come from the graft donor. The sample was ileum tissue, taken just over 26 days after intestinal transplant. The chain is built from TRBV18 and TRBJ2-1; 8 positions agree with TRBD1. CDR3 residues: CASRGQGGDPFF. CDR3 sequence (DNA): TGTGCCAGTCGAGGACAGGGAGGAGATCCGTTCTTC. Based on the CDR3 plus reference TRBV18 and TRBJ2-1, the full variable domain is NAGVMQNPRHLVRRRGQEARLRCSPMKGHSHVYWYRQLPEEGLKFMVYLQKENIIDESGMPKERFSAEFPKEGPSILRIQQVVRGDSAAYFCASRGQGGDPFFGPGTRLTVL.